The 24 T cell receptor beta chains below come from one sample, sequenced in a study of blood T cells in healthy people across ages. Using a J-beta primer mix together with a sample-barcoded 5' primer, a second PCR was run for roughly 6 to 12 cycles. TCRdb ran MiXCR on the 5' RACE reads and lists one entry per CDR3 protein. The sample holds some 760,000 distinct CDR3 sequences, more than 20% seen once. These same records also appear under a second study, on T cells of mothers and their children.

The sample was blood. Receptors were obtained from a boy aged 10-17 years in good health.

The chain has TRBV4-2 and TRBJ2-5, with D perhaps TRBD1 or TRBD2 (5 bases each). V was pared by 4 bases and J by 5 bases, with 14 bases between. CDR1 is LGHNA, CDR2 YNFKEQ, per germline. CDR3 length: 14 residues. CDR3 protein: CASSLGPGAETQYF. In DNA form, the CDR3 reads TGTGCCAGCAGCCTGGGACCCGGGGCGGAGACCCAGTACTTC.

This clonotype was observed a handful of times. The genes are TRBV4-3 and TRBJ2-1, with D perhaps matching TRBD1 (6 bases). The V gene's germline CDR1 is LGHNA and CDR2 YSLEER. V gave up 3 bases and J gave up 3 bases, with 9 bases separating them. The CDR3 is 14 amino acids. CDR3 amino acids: CASSHQGYYNEQFF. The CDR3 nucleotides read TGCGCCAGCAGCCATCAGGGGTACTACAATGAGCAGTTCTTC.

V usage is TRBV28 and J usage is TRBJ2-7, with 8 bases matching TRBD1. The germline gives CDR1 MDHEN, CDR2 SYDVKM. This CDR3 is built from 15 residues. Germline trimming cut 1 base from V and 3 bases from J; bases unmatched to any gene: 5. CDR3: CASSLFRDRIYEQYF. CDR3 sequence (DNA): TGTGCCAGCAGTTTATTTCGGGACAGGATCTACGAGCAGTACTTC.

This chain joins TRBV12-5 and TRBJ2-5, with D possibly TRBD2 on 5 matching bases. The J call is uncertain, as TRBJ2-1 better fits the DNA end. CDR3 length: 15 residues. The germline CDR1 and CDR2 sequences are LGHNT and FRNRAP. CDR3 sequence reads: CASGLVRSGSNEQFF. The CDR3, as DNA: TGTGCTAGTGGTTTGGTTCGAAGCGGCTCGAATGAGCAGTTCTTC.

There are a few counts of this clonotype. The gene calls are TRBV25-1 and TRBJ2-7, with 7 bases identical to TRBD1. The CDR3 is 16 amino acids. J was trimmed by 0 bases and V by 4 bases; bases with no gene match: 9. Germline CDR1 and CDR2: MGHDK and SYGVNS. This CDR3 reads CASSGFWTGDSYEQYF. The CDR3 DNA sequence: TGTGCCAGCAGTGGATTCTGGACAGGAGACTCCTACGAGCAGTACTTC.

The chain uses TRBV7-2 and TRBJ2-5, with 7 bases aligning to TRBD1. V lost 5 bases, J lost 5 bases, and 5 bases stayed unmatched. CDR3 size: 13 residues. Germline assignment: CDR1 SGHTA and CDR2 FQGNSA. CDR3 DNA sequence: TGTGCCAGCAGCAGGGACAGCAAGGAGACCCAGTACTTC. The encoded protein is CASSRDSKETQYF.

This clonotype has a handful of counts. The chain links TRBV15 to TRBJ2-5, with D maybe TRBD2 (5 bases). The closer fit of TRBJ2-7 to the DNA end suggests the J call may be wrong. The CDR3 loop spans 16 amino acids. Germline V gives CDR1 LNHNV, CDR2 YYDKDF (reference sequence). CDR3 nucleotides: TGTGCCACCAGCAGAGGGACTCACCCACGAGTATACGAGCAGTACTTC. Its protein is CATSRGTHPRVYEQYF.

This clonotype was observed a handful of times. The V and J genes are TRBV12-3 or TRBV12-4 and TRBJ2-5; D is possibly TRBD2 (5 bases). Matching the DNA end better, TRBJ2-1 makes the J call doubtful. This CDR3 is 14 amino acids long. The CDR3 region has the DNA TGTGCCAGCGCCGCAAGAGGGTCTTACAATGAGCAGTTCTTC. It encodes CASAARGSYNEQFF.

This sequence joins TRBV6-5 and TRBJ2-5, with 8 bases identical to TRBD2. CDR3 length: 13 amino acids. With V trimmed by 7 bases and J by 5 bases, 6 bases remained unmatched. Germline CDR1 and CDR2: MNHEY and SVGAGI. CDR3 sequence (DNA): TGTGCCAGCATTAACAGCGGGAGTGAGACCCAGTACTTC. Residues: CASINSGSETQYF.

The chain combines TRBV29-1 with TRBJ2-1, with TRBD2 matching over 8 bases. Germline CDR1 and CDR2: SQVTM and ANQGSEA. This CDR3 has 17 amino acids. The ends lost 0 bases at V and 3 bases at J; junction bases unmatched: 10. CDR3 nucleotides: TGCAGCGTTGAAGATCTGACGGCGGGGGGAAACTACAATGAGCAGTTCTTC. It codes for CSVEDLTAGGNYNEQFF.

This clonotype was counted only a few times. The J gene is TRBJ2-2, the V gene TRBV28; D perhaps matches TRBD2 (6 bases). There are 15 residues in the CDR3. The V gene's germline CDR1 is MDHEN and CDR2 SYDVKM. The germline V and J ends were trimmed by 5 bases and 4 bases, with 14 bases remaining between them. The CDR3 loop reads CASSGGALGTGELFF. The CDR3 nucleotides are TGTGCCAGCAGTGGCGGGGCATTGGGCACCGGGGAGCTGTTTTTT.

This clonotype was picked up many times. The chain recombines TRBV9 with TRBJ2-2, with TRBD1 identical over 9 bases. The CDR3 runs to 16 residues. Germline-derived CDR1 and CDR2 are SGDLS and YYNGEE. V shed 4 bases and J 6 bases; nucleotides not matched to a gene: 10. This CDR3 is CASSPGRDRAPGELFF. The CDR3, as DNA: TGTGCCAGCAGCCCCGGTCGGGACAGGGCTCCCGGGGAGCTGTTTTTT.

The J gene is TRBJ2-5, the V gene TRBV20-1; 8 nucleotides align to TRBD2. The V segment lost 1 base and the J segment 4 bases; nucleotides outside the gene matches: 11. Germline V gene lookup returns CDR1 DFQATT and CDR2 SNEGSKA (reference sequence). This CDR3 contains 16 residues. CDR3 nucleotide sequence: TGCAGTGCTAGAGCCGGGGGGGCGCAAGGACGAGAGACCCAGTACTTC. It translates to CSARAGGAQGRETQYF.

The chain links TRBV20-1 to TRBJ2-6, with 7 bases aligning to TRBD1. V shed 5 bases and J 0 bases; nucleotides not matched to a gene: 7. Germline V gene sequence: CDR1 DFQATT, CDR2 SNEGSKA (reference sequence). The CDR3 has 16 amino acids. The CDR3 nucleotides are TGCAGTGCTTTCGGACAGGTACTCTCTGGGGCCAACGTCCTGACTTTC. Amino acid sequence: CSAFGQVLSGANVLTF.

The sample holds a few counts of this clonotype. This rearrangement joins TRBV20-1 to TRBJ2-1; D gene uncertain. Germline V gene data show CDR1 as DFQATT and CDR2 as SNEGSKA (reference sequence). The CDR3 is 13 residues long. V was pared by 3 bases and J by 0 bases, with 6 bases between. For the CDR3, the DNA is TGCAGTGCTAGTCTGAGCTCCTACAATGAGCAGTTCTTC. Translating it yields CSASLSSYNEQFF.

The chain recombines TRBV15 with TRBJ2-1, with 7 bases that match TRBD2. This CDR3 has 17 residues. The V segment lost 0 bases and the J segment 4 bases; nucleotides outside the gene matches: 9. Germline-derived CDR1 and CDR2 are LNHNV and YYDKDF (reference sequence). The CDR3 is CATSRDPISGRYNEQFF. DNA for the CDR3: TGTGCCACCAGCAGAGATCCCATTAGCGGGCGGTACAATGAGCAGTTCTTC.

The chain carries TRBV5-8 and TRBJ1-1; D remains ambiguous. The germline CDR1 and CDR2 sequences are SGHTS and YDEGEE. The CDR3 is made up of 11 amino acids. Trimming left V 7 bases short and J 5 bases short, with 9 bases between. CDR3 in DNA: TGTGCCAGCCCCCTTCGGACTGAAGCTTTCTTT. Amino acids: CASPLRTEAFF.

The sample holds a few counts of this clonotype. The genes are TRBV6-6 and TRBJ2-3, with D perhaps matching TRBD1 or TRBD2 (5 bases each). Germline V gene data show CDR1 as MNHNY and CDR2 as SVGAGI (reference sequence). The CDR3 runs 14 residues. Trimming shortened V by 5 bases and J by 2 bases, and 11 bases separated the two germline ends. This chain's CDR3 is CASSPGRNTDTQYF. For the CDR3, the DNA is TGTGCCAGCAGTCCGGGACGGAACACAGATACGCAGTATTTT.

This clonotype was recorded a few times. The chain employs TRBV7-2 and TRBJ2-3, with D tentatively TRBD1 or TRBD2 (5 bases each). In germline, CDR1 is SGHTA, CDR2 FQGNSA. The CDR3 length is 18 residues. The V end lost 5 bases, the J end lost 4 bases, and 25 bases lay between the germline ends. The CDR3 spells CASSPAPGIGSWADTQYF. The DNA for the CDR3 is TGTGCCAGCAGCCCGGCGCCAGGGATTGGGAGCTGGGCAGATACGCAGTATTTT.

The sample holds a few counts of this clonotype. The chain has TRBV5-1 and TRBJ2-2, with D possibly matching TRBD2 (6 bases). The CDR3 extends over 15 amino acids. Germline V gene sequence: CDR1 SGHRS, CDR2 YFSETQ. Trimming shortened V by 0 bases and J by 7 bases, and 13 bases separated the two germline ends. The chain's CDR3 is CASSLGDSASGELFF. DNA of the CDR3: TGCGCCAGCAGCTTGGGGGACTCCGCGAGCGGGGAGCTGTTTTTT.

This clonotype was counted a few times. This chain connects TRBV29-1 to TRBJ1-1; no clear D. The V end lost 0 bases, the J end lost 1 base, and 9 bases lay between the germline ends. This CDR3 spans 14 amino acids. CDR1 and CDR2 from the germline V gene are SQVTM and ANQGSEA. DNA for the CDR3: TGCAGCGTTGAAGATCGCAATACGAACACTGAAGCTTTCTTT. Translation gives CSVEDRNTNTEAFF.

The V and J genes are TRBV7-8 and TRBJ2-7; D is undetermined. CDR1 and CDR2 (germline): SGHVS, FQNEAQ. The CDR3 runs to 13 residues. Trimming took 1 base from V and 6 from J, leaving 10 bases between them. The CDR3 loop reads CASSLGLAREQYF. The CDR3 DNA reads TGTGCCAGCAGCTTAGGTCTTGCTCGCGAGCAGTACTTC.

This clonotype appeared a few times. The CDR3 bases are TGCAGCGTTGGTTCGGGCAGCCCCACAGATACGCAGTATTTT. This translates into CSVGSGSPTDTQYF. V gene TRBV29-1 combines with J gene TRBJ2-3; D remains unclear. The CDR3 runs to 14 residues. Trimming took off 4 bases at V and 2 bases at J, with 13 bases between the two ends. CDR1 is SQVTM, CDR2 ANQGSEA, per germline.

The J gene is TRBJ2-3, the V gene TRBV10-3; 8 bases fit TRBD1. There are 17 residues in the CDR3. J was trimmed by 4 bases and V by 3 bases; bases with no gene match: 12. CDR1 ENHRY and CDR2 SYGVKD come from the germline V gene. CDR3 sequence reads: CAISDLGRGQAADTQYF. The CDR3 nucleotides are TGTGCCATCAGTGATTTAGGCAGGGGACAGGCGGCAGATACGCAGTATTTT.